One sample yielded the 8 T cell receptor beta chains listed below, sequenced in a study of OX40 agonist ivuxolimab in advanced cancers. Sequencing used immunoSEQ multiplex PCR; TCRdb keeps in-frame clones, though not all of them. The sample carries more than 80,000 clones, approximately 90% recorded once. The sequencing used CD4+ or CD8+ T cells sorted from blood, collected in a trial of the OX40 agonist ivuxolimab. The receptors shown here come from an adult with an advanced solid tumor such as melanoma, head and neck, liver or kidney cancer.

The chain joins TRBV18 to TRBJ1-5, with 12 bases aligning to TRBD1. This CDR3 is built from 17 residues. The V gene's germline CDR1 is KGHSH and CDR2 LQKENI. V gave up 3 bases and J gave up 6 bases; unmatched junction bases: 9. DNA of the CDR3: TGTGCCAGCTCACCGGGGACAGGGGGCCGTCTCACTCAGCCCCAGCATTTT. Residues: CASSPGTGGRLTQPQHF.

This chain connects TRBV6-1 to TRBJ2-1; weak D call: TRBD2 (5 bases). The CDR3 length is 13 residues. CDR1 is MNHNS and CDR2 is SASEGT in the germline V gene. Deletions cut 0 bases from V and 9 bases from J, with 9 bases between. CDR3 sequence reads: CASSEARVSEQFF. The CDR3 DNA is TGTGCCAGCAGTGAAGCGCGGGTCAGTGAGCAGTTCTTC.

CDR3 loop: CASSGQGTASPLHF. The CDR3 DNA is TGTGCCAGCAGCGGACAGGGGACCGCATCACCCCTCCACTTT. This chain uses TRBV2 with TRBJ1-6, with 9 bases that match TRBD1. V shed 6 bases and J 10 bases; nucleotides not matched to a gene: 7. The CDR3 loop spans 14 amino acids. The germline V gene encodes CDR1 SNHLY and CDR2 FYNNEI.

J is TRBJ1-2 and V is TRBV6-1; D remains ambiguous. The CDR3 runs 15 residues. The germline CDR1 and CDR2 sequences are MNHNS and SASEGT. V lost 8 bases and J lost 1, with 17 bases in between. In DNA form, the CDR3 reads TGTGCCAGCCAAACGAGGGTGACTAATAACTATGGCTACACCTTC. It translates to CASQTRVTNNYGYTF.

The CDR3, as DNA: TGTGCCATCAGACCGGGACTAGAGGAGACCCAGTACTTC. It yields the protein CAIRPGLEETQYF. This rearrangement joins TRBV10-3 to TRBJ2-5, with 8 bases that match TRBD2. The CDR3 has 13 amino acids. V lost 6 bases to trimming and J lost 5 bases; unmatched junction nucleotides: 5. Germline V gives CDR1 ENHRY, CDR2 SYGVKD.

Worth noting for this clone: One end of the junction does not line up with germline, which may come from a read error. The gene calls are TRBV25-1 and TRBJ2-1; possibly TRBD1 or TRBD2 for D (6 bases each). In germline, CDR1 is MGHDK, CDR2 SYGVNS. The CDR3 covers 13 residues. Here the CDR3 DNA reads TGTGCCAGCAGTAGGGGGACCGGGACTGAGTATGTCTTC. This sequence encodes CASSRGTGTEYVF.

This clone was detected only once. The rearrangement uses TRBV5-6 and TRBJ1-1; 8 positions agree with TRBD1. This CDR3 comprises 16 residues. Germline CDR1 is SGHDT and CDR2 is YYEEEE. J lost 1 base, V lost 2 bases, and 7 bases had no gene match. The CDR3 DNA is TGTGCCAGCAGCTTAAGGACAGGGACAGGGAACACTGAAGCTTTCTTT. Translating gives CASSLRTGTGNTEAFF.

The chain employs TRBV7-2 and TRBJ2-7; D is undetermined. The CDR3 runs to 13 residues. The germline CDR1 and CDR2 sequences are SGHTA and FQGNSA. V lost 5 bases and J lost 0, with 8 bases in between. The CDR3 DNA reads as TGTGCCAGCAGCGATTTGAGCTCCTACGAGCAGTACTTC. This encodes CASSDLSSYEQYF.